This T cell receptor beta chain was sequenced during a study of blood T cell repertoires in COVID-19. The wider study: Researchers got acute and convalescent COVID-19 samples from the United States, Italy and Spain.

The CDR3 contains 17 residues. Trimming cost V 5 bases and J 5 bases, with 22 bases left between them. CDR1 and CDR2 (germline): SGHTA, FQGNSA. The repertoire was sequenced with immunoSEQ multiplex PCR; TCRdb's copy has only in-frame clones and lacks some. This sample yields 13,000 or so clones, of which 75% to 90% are seen a single time; about 51% belongs to the top ten. This TCR was sampled from a man older than 75 with acute or convalescent COVID-19. This chain joins TRBV7-2 and TRBJ2-1; D is uncertain. The source material was peripheral blood. The CDR3 region is CASSKKTVKARDNEQFF. The CDR3 region has the DNA TGTGCCAGCAGCAAGAAAACGGTCAAGGCACGGGACAATGAGCAGTTCTTC.